The 28 T cell receptor beta chains below were found in one sample sequenced in a study of cytomegalovirus exposure and HLA in healthy donors. PCR employed 60 Vbeta and 13 Jbeta primers. Method: immunoSEQ multiplex PCR; TCRdb's copy keeps in-frame clones and lacks some. The sample lists 130,000 or so clones; approximately 80% were seen once. Sequencing was performed on PBMCs. The receptor set was obtained from a woman aged 40 to 55 in good health and CMV-seronegative.

This chain connects TRBV11-2 to TRBJ2-7; unclear D gene. CDR3 size: 15 residues. Trimming stripped 1 base from V and 6 bases from J, with 16 bases between. Per germline, CDR1 SGHAT and CDR2 FQNNGV. The chain's CDR3 is CASSLAAIKAPEQYF. The CDR3 DNA follows: TGTGCCAGCAGCTTAGCAGCGATCAAGGCTCCCGAGCAGTACTTC.

This sequence joins TRBV4-3 and TRBJ1-2; D is undetermined. CDR1 LGHNA and CDR2 YSLEER come from the germline V gene. This CDR3 has 15 amino acids. V was clipped by 0 bases and J by 5 bases, with 13 bases between them. The CDR3 sequence is CASSQDWVRGYGYTF. For the CDR3, the DNA is TGCGCCAGCAGCCAAGATTGGGTTCGGGGATATGGCTACACCTTC.

This chain links TRBV28 with TRBJ2-3; D possibly corresponds to TRBD2 (5 bases). The CDR3 has 12 amino acids. Per the germline V gene, CDR1 is MDHEN and CDR2 is SYDVKM. The germline V and J ends were trimmed by 6 bases and 14 bases, with 18 bases remaining between them. CDR3 region: CASSSQEVSGYF. The CDR3 nucleotides are TGTGCCAGCAGCTCCCAGGAGGTGTCAGGGTATTTT.

This clone came up a few times. The chain combines TRBV6-4 with TRBJ2-3; TRBD2 aligns across 7 bases. The CDR3 extends over 15 amino acids. The germline V gene has CDR1 MRHNA and CDR2 SNTAGT. Trimming cost V 4 bases and J 3 bases; bases outside gene matches: 7. This chain's CDR3 is CASSVGSGFTDTQYF. The CDR3 DNA follows: TGTGCCAGCAGTGTTGGTAGCGGGTTTACAGATACGCAGTATTTT.

J is TRBJ1-4 and V is TRBV14, with 8 bases matching TRBD1. Trimming removed 4 bases from V and 8 bases from J; junction bases left unmatched: 12. Per the germline V gene, CDR1 is SGHDN and CDR2 is FVKESK. The CDR3 length is 16 residues. CDR3 sequence reads: CASSRIQGAWGEKLFF. CDR3 nucleotides: TGTGCCAGCAGCCGGATCCAGGGGGCTTGGGGAGAAAAACTGTTTTTT.

The chain has TRBV19 and TRBJ2-7, with D perhaps matching TRBD2 (5 bases). This CDR3 has 15 amino acids. V was pared by 3 bases and J by 4 bases, with 16 bases between. Germline V CDR1 and CDR2: LNHDA, SQIVND (reference sequence). CDR3 amino acids: CASSMWAGSLYEQYF. In DNA, the CDR3 is TGTGCCAGTAGTATGTGGGCGGGCAGTCTTTACGAGCAGTACTTC.

The V and J genes are TRBV9 and TRBJ1-1; D might be TRBD1 (6 bases). Germline CDR1 is SGDLS and CDR2 is YYNGEE. V shed 5 bases and J shed 4 bases, with 12 bases lying between them. The CDR3 is 13 residues long. The CDR3 sequence is CASSWDKATEAFF. CDR3 nucleotides: TGTGCCAGCAGTTGGGACAAGGCCACTGAAGCTTTCTTT.

The genes are TRBV27 and TRBJ1-3; D perhaps matches TRBD1 (5 bases). Trimming removed 5 bases from V and 3 bases from J, with 14 bases in between. The CDR3 extends over 15 amino acids. Germline V gives CDR1 MNHEY, CDR2 SMNVEV (reference sequence). The CDR3 is CASSREGVHGNTIYF. For the CDR3, the DNA is TGTGCCAGCAGTCGAGAAGGGGTCCATGGAAACACCATATATTTT.

This clone has more than one count but fewer than ten. This sequence joins TRBV28 and TRBJ2-7; D may be TRBD1 (5 bases). Germline V gene lookup returns CDR1 MDHEN and CDR2 SYDVKM. V lost 2 bases to trimming and J lost 7 bases, with 9 bases between them. The CDR3 covers 12 residues. The CDR3 spells CASSLRGGEQYF. The DNA of the CDR3 is TGTGCCAGCAGTTTAAGGGGTGGGGAGCAGTACTTC.

The V and J genes are TRBV5-1 and TRBJ2-5; D not certain. CDR3 length: 13 residues. Trimming shortened V by 2 bases and J by 2 bases, and 7 bases separated the two germline ends. Germline loops: CDR1 SGHRS, CDR2 YFSETQ. CDR3 sequence reads: CASSFQMQETQYF. The CDR3 bases are TGCGCCAGCAGCTTCCAAATGCAAGAGACCCAGTACTTC.

V and J are TRBV18 and TRBJ1-3, with 7 positions matching TRBD1. The germline CDR1 and CDR2 sequences are KGHSH and LQKENI. This CDR3 comprises 16 residues. The ends lost 3 bases at V and 0 bases at J; junction bases unmatched: 5. This chain's CDR3 is CASSPVTGNSGNTIYF. CDR3 sequence (DNA): TGTGCCAGCTCACCTGTGACAGGGAACTCTGGAAACACCATATATTTT.

This clone was counted once. The chain employs TRBV9 and TRBJ1-2; no reliable D call. The V gene lost 4 bases and the J gene lost 7 bases, with 20 bases spanning the gap. CDR1 and CDR2 (germline): SGDLS, YYNGEE. This CDR3 has 15 residues. The CDR3 reads CASSKNPPGSGGYTF. Here the CDR3 DNA reads TGTGCCAGCAGCAAAAACCCCCCGGGGTCAGGTGGCTACACCTTC.

This clone is a singleton in its sample. CDR3 bases: TGTGCCAGCAGCTCCCTGGGGGCTAGCGGTTACAATGAGCAGTTCTTC. This codes for CASSSLGASGYNEQFF. The chain combines TRBV7-3 with TRBJ2-1; D is possibly TRBD2 (7 bases). Per the germline V gene, CDR1 is SGHTA and CDR2 is FQGTGA. V was clipped by 4 bases and J by 4 bases, with 17 bases between them. This CDR3 spans 16 amino acids. Variable domain in full (rest from reference TRBV7-3 and TRBJ2-1): GAGVSQTPSNKVTEKGKYVELRCDPISGHTALYWYRQSLGQGPEFLIYFQGTGAADDSGLPNDRFFAVRPEGSVSTLKIQRTERGDSAVYLCASSSLGASGYNEQFFGPGTRLTVL.

For this clone: The junction departs from germline at one end; a sequencing error may be responsible. This chain's CDR3 is CSSSPLGGAIYEQYF. For the CDR3, the DNA is TGTTCCAGCAGCCCGTTAGGGGGGGCAATCTACGAGCAGTACTTC. The rearrangement links TRBV7-9 to TRBJ2-7, with a tentative D call TRBD2 (7 bases). The CDR3 is 15 amino acids. Germline values: CDR1 SEHNR, CDR2 FQNEAQ (reference sequence).

The chain links TRBV11-2 to TRBJ2-5; TRBD2 matches 11 bases. CDR3 size: 13 residues. V was clipped by 6 bases and J by 7 bases; unmatched bases: 4. The V gene's germline CDR1 is SGHAT and CDR2 FQNNGV. CDR3 DNA sequence: TGTGCCAGCAGACTTAGCGGGAGGGGGACCCAGTACTTC. Residues: CASRLSGRGTQYF.

The chain couples TRBV2 to TRBJ2-3; 10 nucleotides match TRBD2. Germline V gene data show CDR1 as SNHLY and CDR2 as FYNNEI. V was pared by 10 bases and J by 4 bases, with 11 bases of the junction left unmatched. CDR3 length: 15 amino acids. CDR3 sequence: CAIRPSGSTPDTQYF. CDR3 bases: TGTGCCATCCGCCCTAGCGGGAGCACGCCAGATACGCAGTATTTT.

This clone was counted a single time. The V and J genes are TRBV7-2 and TRBJ1-1; weak D call: TRBD1 (5 bases). The V gene's germline CDR1 is SGHTA and CDR2 FQGNSA. The CDR3 is 16 amino acids. Trimming shortened V by 2 bases and J by 11 bases, and 24 bases separated the two germline ends. CDR3 DNA sequence: TGTGCCAGCAGCTTAACCCTCGCAGGGCTGAGAGTGGTGGCTTTCTTT. It is translated as CASSLTLAGLRVVAFF.

This chain connects TRBV20-1 to TRBJ2-7; 7 bases are a match to TRBD1. Unmatched junction bases numbered 5, after V lost 6 bases and J lost 6 bases. The CDR3 length is 11 residues. Germline V gene data show CDR1 as DFQATT and CDR2 as SNEGSKA (reference sequence). The CDR3 is CSARTGVEQYF. The CDR3 DNA is TGCAGTGCGCGGACAGGAGTCGAGCAGTACTTC.

The rearrangement uses TRBV19 and TRBJ1-4; a weak D match, TRBD1 (5 bases). This CDR3 has 15 residues. In germline, CDR1 is LNHDA, CDR2 SQIVND (reference sequence). Trimming took 6 bases from V and 0 from J, leaving 11 bases between them. The CDR3 DNA is TGTGCCAGTAGGGGACGGGGGGCAACTAATGAAAAACTGTTTTTT. Amino acids: CASRGRGATNEKLFF.

The V gene is TRBV14, the J gene TRBJ1-4; possibly TRBD1 for D (6 bases). Germline CDR1 reads SGHDN; CDR2 reads FVKESK. Deletions cut 5 bases from V and 7 bases from J, with 20 bases between. This CDR3 region has 16 residues. The CDR3 DNA reads as TGTGCCAGCAGCAACCGTCCGACAGGTGAAATTGAAAAACTGTTTTTT. Translation gives CASSNRPTGEIEKLFF.

This clone has just one count. The chain joins TRBV28 to TRBJ1-3; 8 nucleotides match TRBD1. The CDR3 extends over 14 amino acids. V was clipped by 3 bases and J by 7 bases; unmatched bases: 5. In germline, CDR1 is MDHEN, CDR2 SYDVKM. The CDR3 loop reads CASSFGQGENTIYF. The DNA of the CDR3 is TGTGCCAGCAGTTTCGGACAGGGTGAGAACACCATATATTTT.

The chain uses TRBV10-2 and TRBJ2-5; D gene unclear. Germline V gene lookup returns CDR1 WSHSY and CDR2 SAAADI. The V gene lost 7 bases and the J gene lost 4 bases, with 4 bases spanning the gap. CDR3 length equals 10 residues. CDR3 nucleotide sequence: TGCGCCAGCAATCTAGAGACCCAGTACTTC. This gives the protein CASNLETQYF.

This clone was seen only a few times. V is TRBV5-1 and J is TRBJ1-5, with D unclear. V shed 7 bases and J shed 0 bases, with 17 bases lying between them. The CDR3 is made up of 16 amino acids. Germline V gene lookup returns CDR1 SGHRS and CDR2 YFSETQ. CDR3 residues: CASSLGDSYSNQPQHF. Written as DNA, the CDR3 is TGCGCCAGCTCACTCGGGGATTCCTATAGCAATCAGCCCCAGCATTTT. Variable domain in full (rest from reference TRBV5-1 and TRBJ1-5): KAGVTQTPRYLIKTRGQQVTLSCSPISGHRSVSWYQQTPGQGLQFLFEYFSETQRNKGNFPGRFSGRQFSNSRSEMNVSTLELGDSALYLCASSLGDSYSNQPQHFGDGTRLSIL.

This clone was picked up one time. The chain has TRBV9 and TRBJ2-1; 9 bases match TRBD2. CDR3 length: 15 residues. Per the germline V gene, CDR1 is SGDLS and CDR2 is YYNGEE. Trimming removed 0 bases from V and 9 bases from J; junction bases left unmatched: 7. The DNA of the CDR3 is TGTGCCAGCAGCGTAGAAGGCGGGAGGGCCACTGAGCAGTTCTTC. It is translated as CASSVEGGRATEQFF.

The chain employs TRBV6-5 and TRBJ2-7; possible D gene TRBD1, 6 bases. The V and J ends lost 2 bases and 7 bases respectively, with 15 bases between them. The CDR3 covers 14 residues. Germline values: CDR1 MNHEY, CDR2 SVGAGI. The CDR3 region is CASSYRSGADEQYF. In nucleotides, the CDR3 is TGTGCCAGCAGTTACCGGTCAGGGGCTGATGAGCAGTACTTC.

This chain links TRBV2 with TRBJ1-5; 9 bases agree with TRBD1. CDR3 length: 16 amino acids. Germline CDR1 reads SNHLY; CDR2 reads FYNNEI. Trimming took 2 bases from V and 6 from J; bases not matched to a gene: 8. The CDR3, as DNA: TGTGCCAGCAGTGAACGGGGACAGGGTGCTATTCAGCCCCAGCATTTT. Translating gives CASSERGQGAIQPQHF.

This chain uses TRBV2 with TRBJ2-7; 8 bases match TRBD2. This CDR3 is built from 14 residues. Trimming at V came to 6 bases and at J to 2 bases, leaving 6 bases not matched to a gene. CDR1 is SNHLY, CDR2 FYNNEI, per germline. CDR3 bases: TGTGCCAGCAGGAATGACGGGAGGGCCTACGAGCAGTACTTC. It codes for CASRNDGRAYEQYF.

V gene TRBV5-6 combines with J gene TRBJ1-1; D not resolved. This CDR3 region has 12 residues. V lost 7 bases, J lost 1 base, and 8 bases lay in between. Germline V CDR1 and CDR2: SGHDT, YYEEEE. The CDR3 sequence is CASGLGNTEAFF. The CDR3 DNA reads as TGTGCCAGCGGGCTGGGGAACACTGAAGCTTTCTTT. The entire variable domain, with the rest obtained from reference TRBV5-6 and TRBJ1-1, is as follows: DAGVTQSPTHLIKTRGQQVTLRCSPKSGHDTVSWYQQALGQGPQFIFQYYEEEERQRGNFPDRFSGHQFPNYSSELNVNALLLGDSALYLCASGLGNTEAFFGQGTRLTVV.